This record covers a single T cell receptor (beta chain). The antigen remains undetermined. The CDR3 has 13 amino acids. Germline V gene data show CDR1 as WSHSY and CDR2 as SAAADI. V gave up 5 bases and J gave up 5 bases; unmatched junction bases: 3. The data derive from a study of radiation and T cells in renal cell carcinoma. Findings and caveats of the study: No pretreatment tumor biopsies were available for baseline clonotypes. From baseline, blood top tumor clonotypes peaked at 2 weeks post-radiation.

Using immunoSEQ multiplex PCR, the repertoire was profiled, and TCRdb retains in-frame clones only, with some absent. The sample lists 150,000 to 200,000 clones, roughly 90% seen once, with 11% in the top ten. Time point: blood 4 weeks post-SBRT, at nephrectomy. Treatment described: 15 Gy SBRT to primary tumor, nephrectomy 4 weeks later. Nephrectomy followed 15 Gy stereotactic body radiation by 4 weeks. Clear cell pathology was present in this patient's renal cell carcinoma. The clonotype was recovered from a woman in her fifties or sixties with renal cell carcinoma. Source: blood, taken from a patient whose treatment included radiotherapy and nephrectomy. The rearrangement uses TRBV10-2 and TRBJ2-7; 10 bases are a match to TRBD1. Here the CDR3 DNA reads TGCGCCAGCAGTCTGACAGGGGGCCACGAGCAGTACTTC. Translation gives CASSLTGGHEQYF.